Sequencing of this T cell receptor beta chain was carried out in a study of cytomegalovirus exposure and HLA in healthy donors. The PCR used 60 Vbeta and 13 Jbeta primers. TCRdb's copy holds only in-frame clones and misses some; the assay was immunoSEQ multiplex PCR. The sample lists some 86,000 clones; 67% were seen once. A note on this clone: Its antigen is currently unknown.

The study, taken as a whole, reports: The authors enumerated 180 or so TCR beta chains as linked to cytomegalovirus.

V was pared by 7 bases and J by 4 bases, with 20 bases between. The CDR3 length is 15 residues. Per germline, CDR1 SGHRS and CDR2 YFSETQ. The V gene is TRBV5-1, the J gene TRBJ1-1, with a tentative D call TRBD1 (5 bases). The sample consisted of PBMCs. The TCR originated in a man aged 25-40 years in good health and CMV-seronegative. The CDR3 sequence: CASLLGSGVGTEAFF. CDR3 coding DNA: TGCGCCAGCCTGCTTGGATCGGGGGTAGGCACTGAAGCTTTCTTT.